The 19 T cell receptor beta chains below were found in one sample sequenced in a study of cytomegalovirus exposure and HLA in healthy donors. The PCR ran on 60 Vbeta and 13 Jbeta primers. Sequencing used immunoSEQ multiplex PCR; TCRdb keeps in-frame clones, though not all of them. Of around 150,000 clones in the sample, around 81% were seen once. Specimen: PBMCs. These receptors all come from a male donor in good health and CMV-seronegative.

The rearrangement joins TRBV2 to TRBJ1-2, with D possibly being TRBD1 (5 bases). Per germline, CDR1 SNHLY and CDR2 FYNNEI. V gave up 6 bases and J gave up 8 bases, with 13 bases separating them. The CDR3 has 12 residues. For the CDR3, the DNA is TGTGCCAGCAGGGCGCTACAGGCCGGCTACACCTTC. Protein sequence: CASRALQAGYTF.

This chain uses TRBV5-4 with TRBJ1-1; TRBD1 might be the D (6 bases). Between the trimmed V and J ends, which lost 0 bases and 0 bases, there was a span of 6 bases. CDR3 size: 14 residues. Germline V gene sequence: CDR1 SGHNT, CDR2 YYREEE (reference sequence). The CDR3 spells CASSLGDMNTEAFF. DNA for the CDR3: TGTGCCAGCAGCTTGGGGGACATGAACACTGAAGCTTTCTTT.

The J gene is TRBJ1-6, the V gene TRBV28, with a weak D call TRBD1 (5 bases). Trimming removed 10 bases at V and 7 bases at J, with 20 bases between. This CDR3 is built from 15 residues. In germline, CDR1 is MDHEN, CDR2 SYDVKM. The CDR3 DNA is TGTGCCACTCTCGGTCCGGGACTGGGGAATTCACCCCTCCACTTT. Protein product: CATLGPGLGNSPLHF. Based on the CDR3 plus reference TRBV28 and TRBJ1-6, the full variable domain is DVKVTQSSRYLVKRTGEKVFLECVQDMDHENMFWYRQDPGLGLRLIYFSYDVKMKEKGDIPEGYSVSREKKERFSLILESASTNQTSMYLCATLGPGLGNSPLHFGNGTRLTVT.

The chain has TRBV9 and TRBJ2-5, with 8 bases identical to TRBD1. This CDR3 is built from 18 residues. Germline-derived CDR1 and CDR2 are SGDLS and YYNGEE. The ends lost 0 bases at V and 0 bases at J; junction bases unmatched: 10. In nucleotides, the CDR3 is TGTGCCAGCAGCGTAGCGGCAGGGGGCCTAGGTTACCAAGAGACCCAGTACTTC. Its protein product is CASSVAAGGLGYQETQYF.

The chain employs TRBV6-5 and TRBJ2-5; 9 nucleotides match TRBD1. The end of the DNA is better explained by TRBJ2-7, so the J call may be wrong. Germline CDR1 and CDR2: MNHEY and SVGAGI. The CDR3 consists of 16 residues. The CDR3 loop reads CASSYLGTGRPYEQYF. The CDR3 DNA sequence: TGTGCCAGCAGTTACCTCGGGACAGGGCGTCCCTACGAGCAGTACTTC.

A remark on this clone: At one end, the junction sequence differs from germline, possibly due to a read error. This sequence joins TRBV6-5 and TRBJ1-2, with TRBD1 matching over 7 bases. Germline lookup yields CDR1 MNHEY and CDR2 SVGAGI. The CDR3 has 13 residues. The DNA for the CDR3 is TGTGCCAGCAGCGGGACAGACTACTATGGCTACCCCTTC. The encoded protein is CASSGTDYYGYPF.

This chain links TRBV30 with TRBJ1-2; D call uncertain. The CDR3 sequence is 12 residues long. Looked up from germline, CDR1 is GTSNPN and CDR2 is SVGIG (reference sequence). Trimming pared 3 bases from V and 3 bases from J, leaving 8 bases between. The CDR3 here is CAWRGGYYGYTF. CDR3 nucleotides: TGTGCCTGGAGAGGCGGATACTATGGCTACACCTTC.

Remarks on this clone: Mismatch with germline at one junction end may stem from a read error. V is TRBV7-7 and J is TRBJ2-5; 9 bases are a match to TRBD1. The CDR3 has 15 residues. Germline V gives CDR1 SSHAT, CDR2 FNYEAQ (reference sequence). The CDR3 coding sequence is TGTGCTAGCAGCTTCGGACAGGGGTCAGGTGAGACCCAGTACTTC. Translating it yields CASSFGQGSGETQYF.

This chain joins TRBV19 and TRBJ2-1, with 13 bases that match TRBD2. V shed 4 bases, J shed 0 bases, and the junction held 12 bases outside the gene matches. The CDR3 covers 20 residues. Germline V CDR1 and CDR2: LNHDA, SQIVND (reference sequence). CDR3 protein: CASSSFGLAGALFSYNEQFF. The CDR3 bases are TGTGCCAGTAGTAGCTTCGGACTAGCGGGAGCCCTCTTCTCCTACAATGAGCAGTTCTTC.

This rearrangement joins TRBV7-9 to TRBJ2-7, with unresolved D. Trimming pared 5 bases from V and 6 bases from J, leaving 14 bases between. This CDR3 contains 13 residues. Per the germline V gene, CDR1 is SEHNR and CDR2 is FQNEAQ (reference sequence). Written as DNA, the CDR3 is TGTGCCAGCAGCCACACGGCAGGTGGCGAGCAGTACTTC. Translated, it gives CASSHTAGGEQYF. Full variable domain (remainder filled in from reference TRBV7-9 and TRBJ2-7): DTGVSQNPRHKITKRGQNVTFRCDPISEHNRLYWYRQTLGQGPEFLTYFQNEAQLEKSRLLSDRFSAERPKGSFSTLEIQRTEQGDSAMYLCASSHTAGGEQYFGPGTRLTVT.

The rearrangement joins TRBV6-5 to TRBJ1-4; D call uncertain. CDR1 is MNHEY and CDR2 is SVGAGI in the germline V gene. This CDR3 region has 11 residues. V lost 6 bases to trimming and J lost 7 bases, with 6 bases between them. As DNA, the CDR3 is TGTGCCAGCAGAAATAGTGAAAAACTGTTTTTT. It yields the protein CASRNSEKLFF.

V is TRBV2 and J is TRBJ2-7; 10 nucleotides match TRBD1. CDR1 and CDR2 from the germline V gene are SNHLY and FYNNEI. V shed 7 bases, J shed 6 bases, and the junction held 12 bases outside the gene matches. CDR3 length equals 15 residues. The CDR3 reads CASTPRQGAFPEQYF. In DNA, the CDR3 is TGTGCCAGCACTCCCCGACAGGGGGCTTTCCCCGAGCAGTACTTC. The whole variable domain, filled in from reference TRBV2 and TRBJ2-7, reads EPEVTQTPSHQVTQMGQEVILRCVPISNHLYFYWYRQILGQKVEFLVSFYNNEISEKSEIFDDQFSVERPDGSNFTLKIRSTKLEDSAMYFCASTPRQGAFPEQYFGPGTRLTVT.

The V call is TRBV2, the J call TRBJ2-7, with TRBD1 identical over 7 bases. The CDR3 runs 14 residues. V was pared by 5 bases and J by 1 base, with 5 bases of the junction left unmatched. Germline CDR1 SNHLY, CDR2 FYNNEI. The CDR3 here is CASSKGQKSYEQYF. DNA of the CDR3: TGTGCCAGCAGTAAGGGACAGAAGTCCTACGAGCAGTACTTC.

The CDR3 sequence: CASSLYRGTFYGYTF. CDR3 bases: TGTGCCAGCAGCTTATATCGGGGGACTTTTTATGGCTACACCTTC. The chain links TRBV7-2 to TRBJ1-2; TRBD1 is a possible D gene (5 bases). CDR3 size: 15 residues. Germline V gene lookup returns CDR1 SGHTA and CDR2 FQGNSA. V was shortened by 2 bases and J by 5 bases, with 15 bases between the two germline ends.

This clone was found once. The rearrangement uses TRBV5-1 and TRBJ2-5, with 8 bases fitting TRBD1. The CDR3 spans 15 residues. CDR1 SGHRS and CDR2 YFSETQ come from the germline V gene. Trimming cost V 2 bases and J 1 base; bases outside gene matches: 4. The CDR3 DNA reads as TGCGCCAGCAGCTTAATGACAGGGGTCCAAGAGACCCAGTACTTC. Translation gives CASSLMTGVQETQYF.

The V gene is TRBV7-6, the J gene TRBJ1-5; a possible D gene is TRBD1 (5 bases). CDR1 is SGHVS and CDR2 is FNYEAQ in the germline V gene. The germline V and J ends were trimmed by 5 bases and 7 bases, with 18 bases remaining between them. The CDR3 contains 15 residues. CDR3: CASSPTFRAEQPQHF. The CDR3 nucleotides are TGTGCCAGCAGCCCGACTTTCAGGGCGGAGCAGCCCCAGCATTTT. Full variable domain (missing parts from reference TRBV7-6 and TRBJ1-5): GAGVSQSPRYKVTKRGQDVALRCDPISGHVSLYWYRQALGQGPEFLTYFNYEAQQDKSGLPNDRFSAERPEGSISTLTIQRTEQRDSAMYRCASSPTFRAEQPQHFGDGTRLSIL.

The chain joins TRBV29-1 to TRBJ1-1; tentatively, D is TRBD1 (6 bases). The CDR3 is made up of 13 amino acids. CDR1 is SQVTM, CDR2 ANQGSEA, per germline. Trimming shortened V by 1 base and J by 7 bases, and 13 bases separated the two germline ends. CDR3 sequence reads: CSVEADSSSEAFF. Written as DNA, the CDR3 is TGCAGCGTTGAAGCGGACAGCTCAAGTGAAGCTTTCTTT.

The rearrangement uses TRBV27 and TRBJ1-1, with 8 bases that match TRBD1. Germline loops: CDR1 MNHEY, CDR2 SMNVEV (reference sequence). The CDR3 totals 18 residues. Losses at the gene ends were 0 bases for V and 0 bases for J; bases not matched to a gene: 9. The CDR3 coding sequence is TGTGCCAGCAGTTTATCGGCGGGACAGGCGTACATGAACACTGAAGCTTTCTTT. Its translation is CASSLSAGQAYMNTEAFF.

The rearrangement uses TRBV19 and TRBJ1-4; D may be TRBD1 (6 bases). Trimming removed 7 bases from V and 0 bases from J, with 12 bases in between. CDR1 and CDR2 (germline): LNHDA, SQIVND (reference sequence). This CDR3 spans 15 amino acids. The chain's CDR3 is CASTGQLSTNEKLFF. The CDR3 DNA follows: TGTGCCAGTACTGGACAGCTTTCAACTAATGAAAAACTGTTTTTT.